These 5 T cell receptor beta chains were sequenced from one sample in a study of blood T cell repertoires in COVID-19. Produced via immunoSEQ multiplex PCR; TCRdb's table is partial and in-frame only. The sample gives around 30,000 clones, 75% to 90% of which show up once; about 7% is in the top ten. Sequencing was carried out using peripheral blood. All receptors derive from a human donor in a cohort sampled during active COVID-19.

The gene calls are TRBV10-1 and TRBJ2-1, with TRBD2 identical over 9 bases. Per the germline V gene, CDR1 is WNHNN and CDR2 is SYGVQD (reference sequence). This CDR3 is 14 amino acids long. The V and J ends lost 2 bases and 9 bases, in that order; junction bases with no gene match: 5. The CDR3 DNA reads TGCGCCAGCAGTGAGAGCGGGGGGAGCGGTGAGCAGTTCTTC. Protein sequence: CASSESGGSGEQFF.

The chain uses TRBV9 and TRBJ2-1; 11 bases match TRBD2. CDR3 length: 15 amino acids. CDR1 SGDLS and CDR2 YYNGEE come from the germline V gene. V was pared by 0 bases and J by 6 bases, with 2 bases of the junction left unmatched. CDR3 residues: CASSVVGTSGNEQFF. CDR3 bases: TGTGCCAGCAGCGTAGTTGGGACTAGCGGCAATGAGCAGTTCTTC.

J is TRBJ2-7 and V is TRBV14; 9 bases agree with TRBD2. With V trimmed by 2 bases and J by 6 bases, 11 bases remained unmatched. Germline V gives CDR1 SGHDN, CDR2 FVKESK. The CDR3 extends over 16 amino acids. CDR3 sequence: CASSQRGGRGSGEQYF. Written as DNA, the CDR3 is TGTGCCAGCAGCCAAAGGGGCGGGAGGGGGAGCGGCGAGCAGTACTTC. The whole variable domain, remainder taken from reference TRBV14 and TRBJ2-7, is EAGVTQFPSHSVIEKGQTVTLRCDPISGHDNLYWYRRVMGKEIKFLLHFVKESKQDESGMPNNRFLAERTGGTYSTLKVQPAELEDSGVYFCASSQRGGRGSGEQYFGPGTRLTVT.

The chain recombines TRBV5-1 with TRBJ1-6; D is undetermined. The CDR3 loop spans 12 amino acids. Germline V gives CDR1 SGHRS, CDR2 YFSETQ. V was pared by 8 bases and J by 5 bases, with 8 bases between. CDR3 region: CASYSDNSPLHF. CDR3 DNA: TGCGCCAGTTACAGTGATAATTCACCCCTCCACTTT. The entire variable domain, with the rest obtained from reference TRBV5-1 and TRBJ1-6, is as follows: KAGVTQTPRYLIKTRGQQVTLSCSPISGHRSVSWYQQTPGQGLQFLFEYFSETQRNKGNFPGRFSGRQFSNSRSEMNVSTLELGDSALYLCASYSDNSPLHFGNGTRLTVT.

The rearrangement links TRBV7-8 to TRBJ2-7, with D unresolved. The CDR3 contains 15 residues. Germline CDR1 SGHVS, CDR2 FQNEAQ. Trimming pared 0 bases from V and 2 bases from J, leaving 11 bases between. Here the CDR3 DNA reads TGTGCCAGCAGCTTAGCGTTCGACTGGGCCTACGAGCAGTACTTC. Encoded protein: CASSLAFDWAYEQYF.